This T cell receptor (beta chain) was captured by sequencing in a study of shared clonotypes between healthy human individuals. Study results and limitations: Blood alone was sampled, and tissue repertoires likely differ.

V gave up 2 bases and J gave up 1 base, with 3 bases separating them. Per the germline V gene, CDR1 is MRHNA and CDR2 is SNTAGT. The CDR3 spans 13 residues. Each subset's genomic DNA was split evenly across several immunoSEQ plates. The protocol was immunoSEQ multiplex PCR, while the TCRdb copy is restricted to in-frame clones and leaves out a portion. In the table there are approximately 640,000 clones, 80% to 95% of which are singletons. Of note for this clone: Antigen unknown.

CD8 memory cells included CD45RO+ cells plus CCR7-negative CD45RA+ TemRA cells. The chain recombines TRBV6-4 with TRBJ2-1; no reliable D call. This receptor was identified in a man younger than 35 in good health. Some clones in this sample may be carry-over from other donors' samples. Sequenced input: memory CD8+ T cells from PBMCs. Subset described: CD45RO+ cells pooled with CCR7-negative TemRA cells. This CDR3 reads CASSDGSYNEQFF. The CDR3 nucleotides are TGTGCCAGCAGTGACGGGTCCTACAATGAGCAGTTCTTC.